Below are 9 T cell receptor beta chains sequenced from a single sample in a study of blood T cell repertoires in COVID-19. Sequencing used immunoSEQ multiplex PCR; TCRdb keeps in-frame clones, though not all of them. The sample has roughly 200,000 clones, 75% to 90% seen once; the top ten hold about 9.3%. The sequencing sample was made of PBMCs or T cells enriched from blood (not recorded which). The receptor set was obtained from a man aged 35 to 55 who had recovered from COVID-19.

V is TRBV5-4 and J is TRBJ2-1; possible D gene TRBD2, 7 bases. The CDR3 sequence is 14 residues long. Germline CDR1 reads SGHNT; CDR2 reads YYREEE (reference sequence). Trimming cost V 4 bases and J 6 bases, with 14 bases left between them. DNA of the CDR3: TGTGCCAGCAGCGGGGCGGGGGCGGTCAATGAGCAGTTCTTC. The encoded protein is CASSGAGAVNEQFF.

This chain connects TRBV6-5 to TRBJ2-7; 8 bases match TRBD1. The CDR3 contains 14 residues. Trimming cost V 7 bases and J 6 bases; bases outside gene matches: 11. Germline CDR1 reads MNHEY; CDR2 reads SVGAGI. The CDR3 DNA follows: TGTGCCAGCACCAAGTGGACAGGGCTAGGCGAGCAGTACTTC. It translates to CASTKWTGLGEQYF.

This clone showed up just a few times. This chain uses TRBV7-9 with TRBJ1-1; D possibly corresponds to TRBD1 (6 bases). CDR1 and CDR2 from the germline V gene are SEHNR and FQNEAQ (reference sequence). Trimming took off 6 bases at V and 5 bases at J, with 16 bases between the two ends. This CDR3 has 14 residues. DNA of the CDR3: TGTGCCAGCAGGGGGGCAGGGGTAGGAACTGAAGCTTTCTTT. It specifies CASRGAGVGTEAFF.

The chain carries TRBV24-1 and TRBJ1-5; no clear D gene. Germline CDR1 is KGHDR and CDR2 is SFDVKD. This CDR3 region has 14 residues. Trimming shortened V by 3 bases and J by 1 base, and 6 bases separated the two germline ends. CDR3 bases: TGTGCCACCAGTGATGCAGCGAGCAATCAGCCCCAGCATTTT. Translation: CATSDAASNQPQHF.

The chain carries TRBV9 and TRBJ2-1; no reliable D call. V lost 0 bases and J 6 bases, leaving 13 bases between the germline ends. Germline values: CDR1 SGDLS, CDR2 YYNGEE. The CDR3 length is 15 residues. DNA for the CDR3: TGTGCCAGCAGCGTAGTGGCAAGATCCCCCAATGAGCAGTTCTTC. It codes for CASSVVARSPNEQFF.

This clone was detected only once. The CDR3 bases are TGTGCCACCAGTGCCTCGGACAGGTCCCAGAATCAGCCCCAGCATTTT. It encodes CATSASDRSQNQPQHF. This chain joins TRBV24-1 and TRBJ1-5, with TRBD1 matching over 7 bases. Germline CDR1 and CDR2: KGHDR and SFDVKD. The CDR3 consists of 16 residues. Losses at the gene ends were 5 bases for V and 4 bases for J; bases not matched to a gene: 10.

The chain carries TRBV5-1 and TRBJ1-4, with D possibly matching TRBD1 (6 bases). Germline assignment: CDR1 SGHRS and CDR2 YFSETQ. V lost 0 bases and J 7 bases, leaving 10 bases between the germline ends. The CDR3 extends over 14 amino acids. CDR3 sequence reads: CASSLAGRGEKLFF. Here the CDR3 DNA reads TGCGCCAGCAGCTTGGCTGGCAGGGGTGAAAAACTGTTTTTT.

This sequence joins TRBV7-9 and TRBJ1-3; D may be TRBD1 (5 bases). This CDR3 is 14 amino acids long. V shed 3 bases and J shed 4 bases, with 10 bases lying between them. CDR1 and CDR2 (germline): SEHNR, FQNEAQ (reference sequence). The CDR3 reads CASSFIRAGNTIYF. CDR3 DNA: TGTGCCAGCAGCTTCATCAGGGCCGGAAACACCATATATTTT. Complete variable domain (other parts from reference TRBV7-9 and TRBJ1-3): DTGVSQNPRHKITKRGQNVTFRCDPISEHNRLYWYRQTLGQGPEFLTYFQNEAQLEKSRLLSDRFSAERPKGSFSTLEIQRTEQGDSAMYLCASSFIRAGNTIYFGEGSWLTVV.

On this clone itself: One junction end disagrees with the germline gene, perhaps due to a read error. This rearrangement joins TRBV20-1 to TRBJ1-4; D unclear. Looked up from germline, CDR1 is DFQATT and CDR2 is SNEGSKA (reference sequence). CDR3 length equals 11 residues. CDR3 residues: CSVPSGEGPTF. CDR3 in DNA: TGCAGTGTCCCTAGCGGTGAGGGTCCCACCTTT.